The 21 T cell receptor beta chains given below trace back to one sample, sequenced in a study of cytomegalovirus exposure and HLA in healthy donors. The primer mix had 60 Vbeta and 13 Jbeta primers. Data came from immunoSEQ multiplex PCR; TCRdb stores just in-frame clones and leaves some out. This table has some 190,000 clones, 75% to 85% appearing once. Material for sequencing was PBMCs. The receptors stem from a man between 18 and 35 years old in good health and CMV-seronegative.

The chain's CDR3 is CSVTVFSGNTIYF. The CDR3 DNA reads as TGCAGCGTTACTGTATTCTCTGGAAACACCATATATTTT. This sequence joins TRBV29-1 and TRBJ1-3, with D hard to call. Germline V CDR1 and CDR2: SQVTM, ANQGSEA. Trimming left V 5 bases short and J 0 bases short, with 8 bases between. CDR3 length: 13 amino acids.

The V gene is TRBV10-3, the J gene TRBJ1-2, with 10 nucleotides matching TRBD1. V lost 6 bases, J lost 4 bases, and 5 bases stayed unmatched. There are 14 residues in the CDR3. Per germline, CDR1 ENHRY and CDR2 SYGVKD. CDR3 DNA: TGTGCCATCAGCCCGGGACAGGGGATCTATGGCTACACCTTC. Its translation: CAISPGQGIYGYTF.

The chain joins TRBV7-9 to TRBJ2-5; D gene uncertain. The DNA end favors TRBJ2-7, so the J call may be wrong. The CDR3 spans 14 residues. CDR1 SEHNR and CDR2 FQNEAQ come from the germline V gene (reference sequence). The CDR3 here is CASSPAPYSYEQYF. Written as DNA, the CDR3 is TGTGCCAGCAGCCCCGCGCCTTATTCCTACGAGCAGTACTTC.

The V gene is TRBV7-6, the J gene TRBJ2-5; the match to TRBD2 covers 13 bases. The CDR3 consists of 19 residues. The germline gives CDR1 SGHVS, CDR2 FNYEAQ. V shed 4 bases and J 6 bases; nucleotides not matched to a gene: 17. CDR3 sequence (DNA): TGTGCCAGCAGCTCCCGACTAGCGGGGGGCCCGGCCGGTGGGAAGACCCAGTACTTC. This encodes CASSSRLAGGPAGGKTQYF.

This clone was picked up one time. The chain carries TRBV5-1 and TRBJ1-6, with 10 positions matching TRBD1. Germline loops: CDR1 SGHRS, CDR2 YFSETQ. The CDR3 loop spans 15 amino acids. The trim removed 5 bases at V and 5 bases at J, leaving 4 bases unmatched. In DNA, the CDR3 is TGCGCCAGCAGATGGACAGGGGGAGATAATTCACCCCTCCACTTT. It is translated as CASRWTGGDNSPLHF.

This sequence joins TRBV7-8 and TRBJ1-1; tentative D call: TRBD1 (6 bases). CDR1 and CDR2 (germline): SGHVS, FQNEAQ. This CDR3 contains 16 residues. The V and J ends lost 1 base and 1 base respectively, with 13 bases between them. This CDR3 is CASSLGRGPPNTEAFF. DNA of the CDR3: TGTGCCAGCAGCTTAGGGCGGGGGCCTCCGAACACTGAAGCTTTCTTT.

This chain uses TRBV6-5 with TRBJ2-5; weak D call: TRBD2 (7 bases). The CDR3 has 13 amino acids. Germline CDR1 MNHEY, CDR2 SVGAGI. V lost 8 bases and J 5 bases, leaving 15 bases between the germline ends. The CDR3 nucleotides are TGTGCCAGCGTAGGGGGGGATTGGGAGACCCAGTACTTC. It translates to CASVGGDWETQYF.

This rearrangement joins TRBV9 to TRBJ1-1; 9 nucleotides align to TRBD1. The CDR3 has 13 amino acids. Germline V gene lookup returns CDR1 SGDLS and CDR2 YYNGEE. V was pared by 3 bases and J by 4 bases, with 1 base of the junction left unmatched. The CDR3 loop is CASSEDRGTEAFF. CDR3 in DNA: TGTGCCAGCAGCGAGGACAGGGGCACTGAAGCTTTCTTT.

About this clone itself: Other DNA sequences in the sample encode the same CDR3. J is TRBJ2-5 and V is TRBV2, with D possibly being TRBD2 (7 bases). The germline V gene has CDR1 SNHLY and CDR2 FYNNEI. This CDR3 spans 14 amino acids. V was shortened by 8 bases and J by 2 bases, with 15 bases between the two germline ends. The CDR3 sequence is CASSWGGRQETQYF. The CDR3 nucleotides read TGTGCCAGCTCTTGGGGGGGCAGGCAAGAGACCCAGTACTTC. Combining the CDR3 with reference TRBV2 and TRBJ2-5 gives the whole variable domain EPEVTQTPSHQVTQMGQEVILRCVPISNHLYFYWYRQILGQKVEFLVSFYNNEISEKSEIFDDQFSVERPDGSNFTLKIRSTKLEDSAMYFCASSWGGRQETQYFGPGTRLLVL.

This clone occurred a few times. V is TRBV18 and J is TRBJ1-2, with 11 bases that match TRBD1. The trim removed 6 bases at V and 8 bases at J, leaving 11 bases unmatched. The CDR3 extends over 15 amino acids. Looked up from germline, CDR1 is KGHSH and CDR2 is LQKENI. The CDR3 region is CASSLSGTGGLGYTF. The CDR3, as DNA: TGTGCCAGCTCGCTCTCCGGGACAGGGGGACTGGGCTACACCTTC.

In its sample, this clone was seen a few times. The J gene is TRBJ1-6, the V gene TRBV15; the D gene is possibly TRBD1 (5 bases). The V end lost 3 bases, the J end lost 7 bases, and 7 bases lay between the germline ends. In germline, CDR1 is LNHNV, CDR2 YYDKDF (reference sequence). The CDR3 contains 13 residues. CDR3 in DNA: TGTGCCACCAGCAGGGACACGAATTCACCCCTCCACTTT. This codes for CATSRDTNSPLHF.

This chain joins TRBV7-2 and TRBJ2-7; D call uncertain. The V gene lost 0 bases and the J gene lost 9 bases, with 15 bases spanning the gap. Germline CDR1 SGHTA, CDR2 FQGNSA. This CDR3 is 14 amino acids long. CDR3 coding DNA: TGTGCCAGCAGCTTAGCCTTGGAGTCTACGATGCAGTACTTC. Residues: CASSLALESTMQYF. The whole variable domain, filled in from reference TRBV7-2 and TRBJ2-7, reads GAGVSQSPSNKVTEKGKDVELRCDPISGHTALYWYRQSLGQGLEFLIYFQGNSAPDKSGLPSDRFSAERTGGSVSTLTIQRTQQEDSAVYLCASSLALESTMQYFGPGTRLTVT.

The rearrangement joins TRBV18 to TRBJ2-5; D perhaps matches TRBD2 (5 bases). Trimming cost V 2 bases and J 4 bases, with 14 bases left between them. This CDR3 comprises 15 residues. Germline values: CDR1 KGHSH, CDR2 LQKENI. Here the CDR3 DNA reads TGTGCCAGCTCACCAGATAACCGGGAAAGAGAGACCCAGTACTTC. It specifies CASSPDNRERETQYF.

This sequence joins TRBV7-3 and TRBJ1-3; 7 bases are shared with TRBD1. Germline trimming cut 5 bases from V and 0 bases from J; bases unmatched to any gene: 7. The CDR3 is made up of 16 amino acids. Germline CDR1 is SGHTA and CDR2 is FQGTGA. Here the CDR3 reads CASSRQGSVSGNTIYF. The CDR3 region has the DNA TGTGCCAGCAGCCGACAGGGCTCCGTCTCTGGAAACACCATATATTTT.

The chain couples TRBV4-3 to TRBJ1-5, with TRBD1 matching 7 bases. V gave up 4 bases and J gave up 7 bases; unmatched junction bases: 7. Germline CDR1 and CDR2: LGHNA and YSLEER. The CDR3 covers 14 residues. The CDR3 DNA follows: TGCGCCAGCAGCCCCGTGACAGGGCAGCAGCCCCAGCATTTT. Protein sequence: CASSPVTGQQPQHF.

This clone was counted only a few times. The chain carries TRBV4-1 and TRBJ2-6, with D perhaps matching TRBD1 (6 bases). The CDR3 totals 15 residues. Germline V gene lookup returns CDR1 MGHRA and CDR2 YSYEKL. Trimming removed 2 bases at V and 4 bases at J, with 9 bases between. DNA of the CDR3: TGCGCCAGCAGCCAAAGGGGGACCGGGGCCAACGTCCTGACTTTC. Translated, it gives CASSQRGTGANVLTF.

This clone has just one count. The chain links TRBV21-1 to TRBJ1-2. TRBV21-1 is a pseudogene. This CDR3 comprises 17 residues. CDR3 amino acids: CASSKKRGSGPPYGYTF. The CDR3 coding sequence is TGTGCCAGCAGCAAAAAACGGGGGTCCGGGCCGCCTTATGGCTACACCTTC.

The V and J genes are TRBV9 and TRBJ2-2, with D possibly being TRBD2 (5 bases). CDR1 SGDLS and CDR2 YYNGEE come from the germline V gene. Trimming removed 0 bases from V and 3 bases from J, with 12 bases in between. This CDR3 region has 16 residues. This CDR3 reads CASSVGLAPDTGELFF. In DNA form, the CDR3 reads TGTGCCAGCAGCGTAGGGTTAGCGCCAGACACCGGGGAGCTGTTTTTT.

This chain connects TRBV29-1 to TRBJ1-1, with D tentatively TRBD1 (5 bases). Trimming shortened V by 8 bases and J by 0 bases, and 19 bases separated the two germline ends. Germline V CDR1 and CDR2: SQVTM, ANQGSEA. CDR3 size: 15 residues. In DNA form, the CDR3 reads TGCAGCATCCAAGGCAGGGAGGTCATGAACACTGAAGCTTTCTTT. Translated, it gives CSIQGREVMNTEAFF.

The gene calls are TRBV10-2 and TRBJ2-1; 12 bases are shared with TRBD2. The CDR3 has 14 amino acids. The trim removed 7 bases at V and 6 bases at J, leaving 4 bases unmatched. The germline CDR1 and CDR2 sequences are WSHSY and SAAADI. This chain's CDR3 is CASKTSGGSNEQFF. CDR3 in DNA: TGCGCCAGCAAGACTAGCGGGGGTTCCAATGAGCAGTTCTTC.

The V gene is TRBV30, the J gene TRBJ2-1; 8 nucleotides line up with TRBD2. The CDR3 is 15 residues long. V was clipped by 3 bases and J by 2 bases; unmatched bases: 6. Germline V lookup: CDR1 GTSNPN, CDR2 SVGIG (reference sequence). The DNA of the CDR3 is TGTGCCTGGAGGGACACTAGCGGACCCTACAATGAGCAGTTCTTC. This sequence encodes CAWRDTSGPYNEQFF.